This TCR beta chain was found in a study of vaccination and CD4 T cells after COVID-19. The wider study: PCR on nasal swabs identified SARS-CoV-2 in convalescent patients, of whom nine were mild and one severe. Four females and six males made up the convalescents, two of whom were Hispanic.

CDR1 is DFQATT, CDR2 SNEGSKA, per germline (reference sequence). The CDR3 contains 12 residues. The V and J ends lost 3 bases and 10 bases respectively, with 13 bases between them. Cultured CD4+ T-cell DNA underwent Oncomine TCR Beta short-read sequencing. MiXCR, run by TCRdb on the PCR reads, gives a single entry per CDR3 protein. The profile shows some 21,000 distinct CDR3 sequences, 45% to 50% of them singletons. Treatment indicated: roughly 10-day PBMC culture with coronavirus spike peptide pools or control peptides (ViraFEST assay). Worth noting for this clonotype: What it binds is unknown.

The TCR originated in a human donor who had recovered from COVID-19. The starting material was CD4+ T cells from blood, cultured in vitro, obtained before SARS-CoV-2 vaccination. The chain recombines TRBV20-1 with TRBJ2-1; possible D gene TRBD2, 6 bases. The CDR3 DNA reads as TGCAGTGCTAGGCTCTCTGGGGGGGAGCAGTTCTTC. It yields the protein CSARLSGGEQFF.